This entry describes one T cell receptor beta chain. The table lists this clonotype with a few counts. Its antigen is still unknown. Base quality data are lacking; no much larger clone is found one base away. The sample is drawn from a study of blood T cells in healthy people across ages (dated by TCRdb to 2015 to 2017). With regard to the full study: In model experiments, template switching captured roughly one uniquely barcoded TCR beta cDNA molecule for every two T cells. Four age groups were formed from the donors: young (average about 17 years), middle-aged (around 40), aged (roughly 59) and long-lived (about 80). Age-related changes in TCR beta repertoire diversity were measured in the study by deep sequencing normalized with unique cDNA molecular identifiers. Two additional independent replicas of 1 million unique cDNA reads from the same blood draw were analyzed for two donors (one aged 18 to 30 and one aged 80 or older). The paper's findings and limits, for the study overall: Compared with the aged group, more naive CD4+ T cells, fewer expanded clones and increased TCR diversity were shown by the long-lived group, suggesting age selection. As age increased, observed TCR beta diversity per million T cells dropped in a roughly linear way, and a significant reduction was already evident by age 40. Bulk unsorted PBMC profiling prevented conclusive comparison of naive and antigen-experienced compartments. A strong correlation was found between observed TCR beta diversity and the percentage of naive T cells measured by flow cytometry. Donor CMV infection status was unknown, potentially confounding age-related changes in expanded clonotypes. Estimates of total diversity based on one million sequenced T cells were regarded as lower bounds and as underestimates.

Donors were 39 systemically healthy Caucasian individuals from Russia aged roughly 6 to 95 years. About 9.6 milliliters of peripheral blood were collected from each donor into EDTA-treated Vacutainer tubes. PBMCs were isolated by Ficoll-Paque density-gradient centrifugation, with at least 7 million obtained per sample. Trizol reagent was used to extract total RNA from the PBMCs, yielding at least 5 micrograms per sample. Naive CD45RAhigh/CD27high T cell percentages were measured by flow cytometry on a PBMC aliquot from every donor. The receptor library was made with 5' RACE. Instrument used: Illumina HiSeq 2500. A second about 6 to 11 cycle PCR used a sample-barcoded 5' primer and a J-beta primer mix. Each TCR beta cDNA molecule received a unique molecular identifier from a template-switch 5' adaptor carrying 12 random nucleotides. At least 2.5 million CDR3-containing paired-end reads were obtained from each sample. First-strand cDNA was synthesized from all RNA with the Mint cDNA synthesis kit, primed by a TRBC-specific oligonucleotide. After uracil-DNA glycosylase treatment, a first 18-cycle PCR used universal primers M1SS and BC2_uni_R on all cDNA. The published analysis was carried out like this. Normalization of each sample was performed by random selection of 1 million high-quality reads, each carrying a distinct molecular identifier. Reads with shared molecular identifiers were discarded instead of being binned into consensus sequences. MiTCR, set to a Q25 quality threshold and the strictest error-elimination algorithm, was used for CDR3 identification, clonotype clustering and error correction. Lower-bound total TCR beta diversity was estimated with a nonparametric unseen species model using Euler transformation. The public reads were quality trimmed at Q25 with fastp and then assembled into clones with MiXCR by TCRdb, keeping productive beta chains. Each CDR3 protein appears once, grouped with its most common genes and DNA. The V and J calls, along with clone size, are taken from TCRdb and not from the paper's own processing. In this sample the table shows about 570,000 distinct CDR3 sequences, about a quarter of which occur a single time. 3% to 4% of the sample comes from the top ten.

The CDR3 covers 14 residues, taking in both the cysteine and the phenylalanine. This entry keeps only the CDR3 DNA: 42 bases, framed from base 1. The V end gives up 7 bases and the J end 2 bases, leaving 4 bases in the junction not matched to a gene. CDR1 SGHKS and CDR2 YYEKEE were looked up in the germline V gene (reference sequence). This same sample was also part of a study on T cells of mothers and their children. Per the second study: The donors were nine systemically healthy Caucasian individuals, made up of three mothers and their six children. cDNA synthesis consumed the entire amount of extracted RNA, loaded at around 1.5 ug RNA in each 15 ul reaction. Sample barcodes and 2-4 random nucleotides were added via the M1S primer in the second PCR. More than 9 million TCR beta CDR3 reads were obtained from each mother, and some 3 million reads were obtained from each child. Thymic selection shapes the output of TCR recombination in a similar way in related and unrelated pairs, and inherited differences have a minor effect. Normalized repertoire overlap was always found to be slightly, but never significantly, higher in related mother-child pairs than in unrelated mother-child pairs. No persistent microchimeric T cell clones were found, with a detection sensitivity of approximately 100 clones per million clonotypes. Deep NGS was used in the study to compare the TCR beta repertoires of mothers and children and to look for features that separate related mother-child pairs from unrelated individuals. Mothers averaged approximately 41 +/- 4 years of age and children averaged around 10 +/- 4 years. After adapter ligation was performed with NEBNext reagents, the libraries were sequenced on an Illumina HiSeq 2000 with 100+100 nt paired-end reads. To prevent cross-contamination, the mother and child libraries were prepared a month apart and were sequenced in separate runs. For each donor, somewhere between about 500,000 and 2,300,000 distinct TCR beta clonotypes were identified. Naive TCR beta clonotypes were estimated from low-frequency clonotypes matched to each donor's FACS-determined naive share, without sorting.

This clonotype was obtained from a boy aged 2-15 years in good health. The sequence is built from TRBV5-5 and TRBJ1-5; a stretch of 9 junction bases matches TRBD1. Material for sequencing was blood. The nucleotide sequence is TGTGCCAGCTCGTGGACAGGGGGCAATCAGCCCCAGCATTTT. This encodes CASSWTGGNQPQHF.